One sample yielded the 28 T cell receptor beta chains listed below, sequenced in a study of T-cell reconstitution after alpha-beta-depleted transplantation in children. The library targeted TCRbeta and was prepared with unique molecular identifiers. Using its own MiXCR run on the PCR reads, TCRdb lists one record per CDR3 protein. The sample includes approximately 230,000 distinct CDR3 sequences, 20% to 30% of them seen just once. The material sequenced was PBMCs, mostly from graft donor cells, taken 360 days after TCRalphabeta/CD19-depleted stem cell transplant. The receptors were sampled from a female patient younger than 10 who had a stem cell transplant for congenital amegakaryocytic thrombocytopenia, so the T cells may come from the graft donor.

This clonotype has only a few counts. This chain links TRBV20-1 with TRBJ1-1, with unresolved D. The CDR3 spans 14 residues. V was shortened by 4 bases and J by 4 bases, with 16 bases between the two germline ends. CDR1 is DFQATT and CDR2 is SNEGSKA in the germline V gene (reference sequence). The CDR3 is CSATVAVTGTEAFF. In DNA form, the CDR3 reads TGCAGTGCTACTGTCGCCGTGACGGGCACTGAAGCTTTCTTT.

This clonotype came up a few times. The V and J genes are TRBV4-2 and TRBJ1-1; the D is unclear. V lost 3 bases and J lost 10, with 18 bases in between. The CDR3 loop spans 14 amino acids. Looked up from germline, CDR1 is LGHNA and CDR2 is YNFKEQ. CDR3 sequence: CASSHADRFPRAFF. The CDR3 region has the DNA TGTGCCAGCAGCCACGCGGACCGATTCCCTCGAGCTTTCTTT.

The rearrangement links TRBV6-1 to TRBJ1-2; a weak D match, TRBD1 (6 bases). There are 14 residues in the CDR3. Germline-derived CDR1 and CDR2 are MNHNS and SASEGT. V gave up 5 bases and J gave up 4 bases, with 14 bases separating them. The CDR3, as DNA: TGTGCCAGCAGTCTCATACAGGGCTTCTATGGCTACACCTTC. It is translated as CASSLIQGFYGYTF.

V is TRBV30 and J is TRBJ2-1; possible D gene TRBD1, 6 bases. Germline V gene lookup returns CDR1 GTSNPN and CDR2 SVGIG (reference sequence). CDR3 size: 14 residues. The ends were cut back, 1 base at V and 4 bases at J, with 11 bases in the middle. CDR3 bases: TGTGCCTGGAGTGGAACAGGGAGTTACAATGAGCAGTTCTTC. It encodes CAWSGTGSYNEQFF. The variable domain in full, completed from reference TRBV30 and TRBJ2-1, reads SQTIHQWPATLVQPVGSPLSLECTVEGTSNPNLYWYRQAAGRGLQLLFYSVGIGQISSEVPQNLSASRPQDRQFILSSKKLLLSDSGFYLCAWSGTGSYNEQFFGPGTRLTVL.

The chain couples TRBV30 to TRBJ1-5; perhaps TRBD1 as D (6 bases). Germline CDR1 is GTSNPN and CDR2 is SVGIG (reference sequence). V was cut by 3 bases and J by 5 bases, with 14 bases left in between. CDR3 size: 14 residues. CDR3 region: CAWRGGGSDQPQHF. In nucleotides, the CDR3 is TGTGCCTGGAGGGGGGGGGGCTCAGATCAGCCCCAGCATTTT.

The chain recombines TRBV5-1 with TRBJ1-4, with a possible D match to TRBD1 (6 bases). V was cut by 6 bases and J by 1 base, with 10 bases left in between. The CDR3 totals 14 residues. Looked up from germline, CDR1 is SGHRS and CDR2 is YFSETQ. The CDR3 spells CASNRGQTNEKLFF. In DNA form, the CDR3 reads TGCGCCAGCAACCGGGGGCAAACTAATGAAAAACTGTTTTTT.

The gene calls are TRBV20-1 and TRBJ1-2, with 8 positions matching TRBD1. V shed 5 bases and J 5 bases; nucleotides not matched to a gene: 4. The CDR3 is 12 amino acids. Germline V gene lookup returns CDR1 DFQATT and CDR2 SNEGSKA (reference sequence). CDR3 bases: TGCAGTGCTGAGGACAGGGTTTATGGCTACACCTTC. It is translated as CSAEDRVYGYTF.

This clonotype has more than one count but fewer than ten. V is TRBV6-1 and J is TRBJ1-4, with D unclear. Germline assignment: CDR1 MNHNS and CDR2 SASEGT. Trimming cost V 6 bases and J 0 bases, with 8 bases left between them. The CDR3 is 14 amino acids. The CDR3 nucleotides read TGTGCCAGCAGACAGTTCTCAACTAATGAAAAACTGTTTTTT. Translating gives CASRQFSTNEKLFF.

This chain uses TRBV6-1 with TRBJ1-1; 7 nucleotides agree with TRBD1. The CDR3 covers 14 residues. Germline-derived CDR1 and CDR2 are MNHNS and SASEGT. J gave up 3 bases and V 6 bases, and 7 bases lay outside the gene matches. CDR3 sequence (DNA): TGTGCCAGCAGACCGACAGGGTTGGACACTGAAGCTTTCTTT. It encodes CASRPTGLDTEAFF.

V is TRBV12-3 or TRBV12-4 and J is TRBJ1-1; 7 bases map to TRBD1. Germline trimming cut 5 bases from V and 0 bases from J; bases unmatched to any gene: 6. This CDR3 contains 15 residues. The CDR3 DNA reads as TGTGCCAGCAGTCAACAGGGGAGGGTGAACACTGAAGCTTTCTTT. It yields the protein CASSQQGRVNTEAFF.

The chain is built from TRBV12-3 or TRBV12-4 and TRBJ2-3; 8 nucleotides match TRBD2. V was pared by 0 bases and J by 0 bases, with 2 bases of the junction left unmatched. The length of the CDR3 is 16 residues. Written as DNA, the CDR3 is TGTGCCAGCAGTTTAGCGGTAGCGGGAAGCACAGATACGCAGTATTTT. Encoded protein: CASSLAVAGSTDTQYF.

The genes are TRBV18 and TRBJ2-7; 11 nucleotides agree with TRBD2. Per the germline V gene, CDR1 is KGHSH and CDR2 is LQKENI. This CDR3 region has 16 residues. The J segment lost 2 bases and the V segment lost 3 bases, leaving 6 bases of the junction unmatched. The CDR3 loop reads CASSPISGRAPYEQYF. CDR3 nucleotide sequence: TGTGCCAGCTCACCCATTAGCGGGAGGGCCCCCTACGAGCAGTACTTC.

The chain recombines TRBV21-1 with TRBJ1-5; TRBD1 is taken as the D call from the table, unchecked against the DNA. TRBV21-1 is labeled a pseudogene. The CDR3 is 13 amino acids. The CDR3 loop reads CASSAYPTGAQHF. CDR3 in DNA: TGTGCCAGCAGCGCCTACCCTACAGGGGCGCAGCATTTT.

The chain has TRBV28 and TRBJ1-1; maybe TRBD1 (5 bases). From germline, CDR1 is MDHEN and CDR2 SYDVKM. Trimming removed 8 bases at V and 1 base at J, with 8 bases between. The CDR3 runs 12 residues. In nucleotides, the CDR3 is TGTGCCAGCCATACAGGGAACACTGAAGCTTTCTTT. It is translated as CASHTGNTEAFF.

This clonotype was seen many times. At one end the junction does not follow the germline gene, possibly because of a read error. The chain recombines TRBV4-1 with TRBJ2-7; D might be TRBD1 (6 bases). In germline, CDR1 is MGHRA, CDR2 YSYEKL. The CDR3 has 18 residues. CDR3: CASSQSARGDRSPYEQYF. CDR3 DNA: TGCGCCAGCAGCCAATCCGCCAGGGGTGACAGGAGTCCCTATGAGCAGTACTTC.

The chain carries TRBV12-3 or TRBV12-4 and TRBJ2-3; a possible D gene is TRBD1 (5 bases). The V and J ends lost 10 bases and 3 bases respectively, with 17 bases between them. The CDR3 is 14 residues long. The CDR3 sequence: CATNRGMYTDTQYF. CDR3 coding DNA: TGTGCCACGAATAGGGGAATGTATACAGATACGCAGTATTTT.

V usage is TRBV2 and J usage is TRBJ1-4; possible D gene TRBD1, 6 bases. CDR3 size: 12 residues. The germline V gene encodes CDR1 SNHLY and CDR2 FYNNEI. V was cut by 8 bases and J by 13 bases, with 17 bases left in between. The CDR3 is CASGTGTTVLFF. In nucleotides, the CDR3 is TGTGCCAGCGGCACCGGGACAACGGTACTGTTTTTT.

The chain recombines TRBV15 with TRBJ2-4, with 7 bases lining up with TRBD2. Germline assignment: CDR1 LNHNV and CDR2 YYDKDF (reference sequence). The CDR3 sequence is 16 residues long. Trimming took 1 base from V and 3 from J; bases not matched to a gene: 6. CDR3 nucleotide sequence: TGTGCCACCAGCAGAGCGGGGGGATTCGGCAAAAACATTCAGTACTTC. This translates into CATSRAGGFGKNIQYF. Based on the CDR3 plus reference TRBV15 and TRBJ2-4, the full variable domain is DAMVIQNPRYQVTQFGKPVTLSCSQTLNHNVMYWYQQKSSQAPKLLFHYYDKDFNNEADTPDNFQSRRPNTSFCFLDIRSPGLGDTAMYLCATSRAGGFGKNIQYFGAGTRLSVL.

This clonotype was seen only a few times. This rearrangement joins TRBV20-1 to TRBJ1-6, with 8 bases identical to TRBD1. Germline CDR1 DFQATT, CDR2 SNEGSKA (reference sequence). With 2 bases clipped from V and 10 bases from J, the junction kept 7 bases outside the gene matches. There are 14 residues in the CDR3. CDR3 protein: CSARKAGGLSPLHF. CDR3 DNA: TGCAGTGCTAGAAAAGCAGGGGGCTTGTCACCCCTCCACTTT.

This chain uses TRBV5-1 with TRBJ2-3, with 7 positions matching TRBD2. CDR3 length equals 17 residues. Germline CDR1 SGHRS, CDR2 YFSETQ. Trimming at V came to 1 base and at J to 1 base, leaving 9 bases not matched to a gene. As DNA, the CDR3 is TGCGCCAGCAGCTTGCCTCAGGGAGGGGCTGGCACAGATACGCAGTATTTT. Translated: CASSLPQGGAGTDTQYF.

This clonotype was seen many times. The rearrangement uses TRBV10-3 and TRBJ2-1; 11 bases are shared with TRBD2. After removal of 6 bases from V and 6 bases from J, the junction contained 4 bases not matched to a gene. Germline loops: CDR1 ENHRY, CDR2 SYGVKD. The CDR3 runs to 14 residues. This CDR3 reads CAIRLAGEINEQFF. For the CDR3, the DNA is TGTGCCATCAGACTAGCGGGAGAAATCAATGAGCAGTTCTTC.

The sample holds many counts of this clonotype. The V call is TRBV7-9, the J call TRBJ1-1; weak D call: TRBD1 (6 bases). This CDR3 contains 15 residues. V was shortened by 5 bases and J by 2 bases, with 15 bases between the two germline ends. CDR1 and CDR2 from the germline V gene are SEHNR and FQNEAQ (reference sequence). The CDR3 spells CASSGKTGINTEAFF. For the CDR3, the DNA is TGTGCCAGCAGCGGTAAAACAGGGATAAACACTGAAGCTTTCTTT.

This clonotype was observed a few times. The J gene is TRBJ2-3, the V gene TRBV5-1; 12 bases are shared with TRBD2. There are 21 residues in the CDR3. Germline lookup yields CDR1 SGHRS and CDR2 YFSETQ. The trim removed 0 bases at V and 0 bases at J, leaving 14 bases unmatched. Here the CDR3 DNA reads TGCGCCAGCAGCTTGGCCCGTAAGACTAGCGGGGGAAAACCTAGCACAGATACGCAGTATTTT. Its translation is CASSLARKTSGGKPSTDTQYF.

This clonotype turned up a few times. The chain joins TRBV5-6 to TRBJ2-1, with 13 nucleotides matching TRBD2. Trimming removed 4 bases from V and 4 bases from J; junction bases left unmatched: 17. The CDR3 contains 20 residues. CDR1 SGHDT and CDR2 YYEEEE come from the germline V gene. The CDR3 region has the DNA TGTGCCAGCAGCACTACAGCGAGCTGGGGACTAGCGGGACCATACAATGAGCAGTTCTTC. Translation: CASSTTASWGLAGPYNEQFF.

The chain couples TRBV28 to TRBJ2-7; TRBD2 might be the D (6 bases). CDR1 and CDR2 (germline): MDHEN, SYDVKM. V was clipped by 5 bases and J by 2 bases, with 16 bases between them. This CDR3 comprises 15 residues. The chain's CDR3 is CASSPTGVIAYEQYF. DNA of the CDR3: TGTGCCAGCAGTCCAACGGGGGTAATCGCCTACGAGCAGTACTTC.

There are a few counts of this clonotype. The J gene is TRBJ2-7, the V gene TRBV7-9, with D perhaps matching TRBD1 (5 bases). V gave up 2 bases and J gave up 4 bases, with 12 bases separating them. Germline V gene data show CDR1 as SEHNR and CDR2 as FQNEAQ (reference sequence). This CDR3 comprises 14 residues. The CDR3 sequence is CASSLRQNHYEQYF. CDR3 coding DNA: TGTGCCAGCAGCTTAAGACAGAATCATTACGAGCAGTACTTC.

This clonotype has just a few counts. This chain connects TRBV9 to TRBJ2-5; the D gene is possibly TRBD2 (6 bases). Germline-derived CDR1 and CDR2 are SGDLS and YYNGEE. V lost 3 bases to trimming and J lost 5 bases, with 17 bases between them. The CDR3 sequence is 15 residues long. The CDR3 bases are TGTGCCAGCAGCGGTGCGGGTGGGGGACTGGAGACCCAGTACTTC. Amino acids: CASSGAGGGLETQYF.

Comments on this clonotype: This sequence may be a read error, since a much larger clone differs from it by one base. This sequence joins TRBV5-1 and TRBJ2-1; 12 bases line up with TRBD2. The CDR3 consists of 15 residues. Germline V CDR1 and CDR2: SGHRS, YFSETQ. The CDR3 loop reads CASTGSTSGGYEHFF. In DNA, the CDR3 is TGCGCCAGCACGGGTTCGACTAGCGGGGGCTATGAGCATTTCTTC.